What follows are 10 T cell receptor beta chains derived from one specimen sequenced in a study of vaccination effects on CD4 cells after COVID-19. Produced via immunoSEQ multiplex PCR; TCRdb's table is partial and in-frame only. The table has fewer than 60,000 clones, approximately 73% seen once. Using viral peptide pools, the ViraFEST assay grew out antigen-specific CD4+ T cells prior to sequencing. The culture ran for less than 12 days, and then CD4+ T cells were isolated. According to PCR results, the person was infected with SARS-CoV-2 between March and December 2020. Antigens for these TCRs are unknown. Material: CD4+ T cells from PBMCs cultured with HIV peptides, obtained before COVID-19 vaccination. Stated subset: HIV-1 Nef peptide pool negative control/reference culture. Receptors were obtained from a human donor who had a prior SARS-CoV-2 infection.

This chain uses TRBV5-4 with TRBJ2-7; 7 bases agree with TRBD2. Unmatched junction bases numbered 4, after V lost 1 base and J lost 0 bases. Germline V gives CDR1 SGHNT, CDR2 YYREEE (reference sequence). This CDR3 has 15 amino acids. The CDR3 here is CASSLRRGSSYEQYF. CDR3 DNA sequence: TGTGCCAGCAGCTTGCGGCGGGGGAGCTCCTACGAGCAGTACTTC.

V usage is TRBV2 and J usage is TRBJ1-6; no reliable D call. The CDR3 is 14 residues long. The ends were cut back, 1 base at V and 5 bases at J, with 6 bases in the middle. In germline, CDR1 is SNHLY, CDR2 FYNNEI. The CDR3 region has the DNA TGTGCCAGCAGTGAAGGGTACAATAATTCACCCCTCCACTTT. Its translation: CASSEGYNNSPLHF.

The gene calls are TRBV10-3 and TRBJ1-1; D not certain. The CDR3 contains 12 residues. V gave up 4 bases and J gave up 5 bases, with 8 bases separating them. Germline lookup yields CDR1 ENHRY and CDR2 SYGVKD. The chain's CDR3 is CAISVGGTEAFF. The CDR3 DNA reads TGTGCCATCAGTGTCGGTGGGACTGAAGCTTTCTTT.

The gene calls are TRBV7-6 and TRBJ2-7; TRBD1 matches at 8 bases. V dropped 5 bases and J dropped 2; count of bases not matched to a gene: 11. This CDR3 is built from 16 residues. Looked up from germline, CDR1 is SGHVS and CDR2 is FNYEAQ. The CDR3 sequence is CASSPRSRTGTYEQYF. DNA of the CDR3: TGTGCCAGCAGCCCCCGATCACGGACAGGGACCTACGAGCAGTACTTC.

The chain uses TRBV30 and TRBJ1-5; TRBD1 might be the D (5 bases). The CDR3 extends over 18 amino acids. The ends were cut back, 0 bases at V and 1 base at J, with 19 bases in the middle. The germline CDR1 and CDR2 sequences are GTSNPN and SVGIG (reference sequence). The CDR3 DNA reads TGTGCCTGGAGTGTTCGGAAGGGGCCAAGCGGAAGCAATCAGCCCCAGCATTTT. It codes for CAWSVRKGPSGSNQPQHF.

The V gene is TRBV3-1 (or the pseudogene TRBV3-2), the J gene TRBJ2-7; D remains unclear. The CDR3 is 12 amino acids. V lost 1 base and J 12 bases, leaving 13 bases between the germline ends. Germline CDR1 reads LGHDT; CDR2 reads YNNKEL (reference sequence). In DNA, the CDR3 is TGTGCCAGCAGCCAAGTCGGGCGAAAGATGTACTTC. Its protein is CASSQVGRKMYF.

The CDR3 nucleotides read TGCGCCAGCAGCTTGGCTCTAGCGGGAGGGGCTGAGACCCAGTACTTC. The encoded protein is CASSLALAGGAETQYF. The chain uses TRBV5-1 and TRBJ2-5; 12 nucleotides match TRBD2. Germline CDR1 is SGHRS and CDR2 is YFSETQ. The CDR3 contains 16 residues. Trimming removed 0 bases from V and 5 bases from J; junction bases left unmatched: 5.

The J gene is TRBJ2-5, the V gene TRBV18, with 7 bases identical to TRBD2. Looked up from germline, CDR1 is KGHSH and CDR2 is LQKENI. The CDR3 is made up of 16 amino acids. The trim removed 3 bases at V and 5 bases at J, leaving 12 bases unmatched. CDR3 amino acids: CASSPPGGGWGETQYF. The DNA for the CDR3 is TGTGCCAGCTCACCGCCGGGAGGCGGTTGGGGGGAGACCCAGTACTTC.

This clone came up a few times. J is TRBJ2-2 and V is TRBV7-2; TRBD2 is a possible D gene (6 bases). V was pared by 1 base and J by 4 bases, with 10 bases between. Germline lookup yields CDR1 SGHTA and CDR2 FQGNSA. The CDR3 has 15 amino acids. This chain's CDR3 is CASSLVGGTTGELFF. The CDR3 DNA sequence: TGTGCCAGCAGCTTAGTGGGAGGTACCACCGGGGAGCTGTTTTTT.

The chain has TRBV9 and TRBJ2-7; tentatively, D is TRBD1 or TRBD2 (5 bases each). The CDR3 loop spans 16 amino acids. In germline, CDR1 is SGDLS, CDR2 YYNGEE. V lost 4 bases and J lost 6, with 23 bases in between. CDR3 nucleotide sequence: TGTGCCAGCAGCAGCACCGGGACGGCATTTCTCGGCGAGCAGTACTTC. It translates to CASSSTGTAFLGEQYF.